The clone carrying this T cell receptor (beta chain) appeared a few times. The antigen remains undetermined. This sample stems from a study of post-analysis software for immune sequencing data. Study conclusions and caveats: TRBV segments more frequent in patients than in controls numbered roughly 5 and included TRBV5-6, TRBV5-1 and TRBV20-1.

The CDR3 has 14 amino acids. The germline CDR1 and CDR2 sequences are SGHRS and YFSETQ. V lost 6 bases, J lost 5 bases, and 17 bases lay in between. The TCR beta cDNA libraries contained unique molecular identifiers. TCRdb reprocessed the PCR reads with MiXCR, giving one entry per CDR3 protein. The sample holds about 760,000 distinct CDR3 sequences; roughly 27% are singletons and the top ten take around 0.55%. What was sequenced was blood. The chain is built from TRBV5-1 and TRBJ1-2; D is uncertain. This receptor was identified in a girl aged 5 to 17 with multiple sclerosis. CDR3 nucleotide sequence: TGCGCCAGCACGTTCAGCCCGTCCCAATATGGCTACACCTTC. It codes for CASTFSPSQYGYTF.